Following are 23 T cell receptor beta chains from one sample sequenced in a study of T-cell reconstitution after alpha-beta-depleted transplantation in children. For TCRbeta, the library was prepared with unique molecular identifiers. TCRdb used MiXCR to reprocess the PCR reads, holding one entry per CDR3 protein. This table holds some 830,000 distinct CDR3 sequences, under 20% found once. This material consisted of PBMCs, mostly from graft donor cells, taken 360 days after TCRalphabeta/CD19-depleted stem cell transplant. Receptors originate from a male patient younger than 18 who had a stem cell transplant for acute lymphoblastic leukemia, so the T cells may come from the graft donor.

The chain carries TRBV3-1 and TRBJ2-5; D is perhaps TRBD2 (6 bases). V was trimmed by 2 bases and J by 5 bases, leaving 18 bases between them. CDR1 is LGHDT and CDR2 is YNNKEL in the germline V gene (reference sequence). The CDR3 is 16 residues long. The CDR3 protein is CASSQLTSRAAETQYF. CDR3 in DNA: TGTGCCAGCAGCCAATTAACTAGCCGGGCAGCGGAGACCCAGTACTTC.

This clonotype was seen many times. This chain joins TRBV10-3 and TRBJ2-3, with 10 bases fitting TRBD1. This CDR3 is 15 amino acids long. The trim removed 7 bases at V and 5 bases at J, leaving 9 bases unmatched. Per germline, CDR1 ENHRY and CDR2 SYGVKD. Here the CDR3 DNA reads TGTGCCATCAAGAGACAGGGGGCGCAGGGAGATACGCAGTATTTT. Its translation is CAIKRQGAQGDTQYF.

The chain carries TRBV5-1 and TRBJ2-4; 8 nucleotides line up with TRBD1. Per germline, CDR1 SGHRS and CDR2 YFSETQ. J was trimmed by 0 bases and V by 4 bases; bases with no gene match: 6. The CDR3 totals 16 residues. Written as DNA, the CDR3 is TGCGCCAGCAGCCTGGACAGGGTACTAGCCAAAAACATTCAGTACTTC. It translates to CASSLDRVLAKNIQYF.

The chain uses TRBV10-3 and TRBJ2-4; 10 bases line up with TRBD1. This CDR3 spans 12 amino acids. Germline V gene lookup returns CDR1 ENHRY and CDR2 SYGVKD. V was clipped by 8 bases and J by 7 bases; unmatched bases: 2. The CDR3 sequence: CAIRDRGNIQYF. In DNA, the CDR3 is TGTGCCATCCGGGACAGGGGTAACATTCAGTACTTC.

There are a few counts of this clonotype. The V call is TRBV27, the J call TRBJ2-1; 8 bases agree with TRBD1. Germline lookup yields CDR1 MNHEY and CDR2 SMNVEV (reference sequence). With V trimmed by 4 bases and J by 2 bases, 1 base remained unmatched. CDR3 length: 14 residues. The CDR3 loop reads CASSWDRTYNEQFF. CDR3 DNA: TGTGCCAGCAGTTGGGACAGGACCTACAATGAGCAGTTCTTC.

This clonotype was observed a handful of times. The chain has TRBV7-3 and TRBJ1-3, with D perhaps TRBD1 (5 bases). The V gene lost 5 bases and the J gene lost 4 bases, with 15 bases spanning the gap. Germline V gene sequence: CDR1 SGHTA, CDR2 FQGTGA. The CDR3 is 15 amino acids. The CDR3 region is CASSLLGDSGNTIYF. CDR3 sequence (DNA): TGTGCCAGCAGCCTACTGGGGGATTCCGGAAACACCATATATTTT.

In its sample, this clonotype was seen a few times. The rearrangement links TRBV5-6 to TRBJ2-3; TRBD2 matches at 11 bases. The CDR3 length is 16 residues. The junction had 15 bases not matched to a gene; V was cut back by 4 bases and J by 11 bases. Germline loops: CDR1 SGHDT, CDR2 YYEEEE. The CDR3 nucleotides read TGTGCCAGCAGCCGGGGACTAGCGGAAAGAAGGGCCCGGCAGTATTTT. Amino acid sequence: CASSRGLAERRARQYF. Full variable domain (remainder filled in from reference TRBV5-6 and TRBJ2-3): DAGVTQSPTHLIKTRGQQVTLRCSPKSGHDTVSWYQQALGQGPQFIFQYYEEEERQRGNFPDRFSGHQFPNYSSELNVNALLLGDSALYLCASSRGLAERRARQYFGPGTRLTVL.

The genes are TRBV7-3 and TRBJ1-2; D remains unclear. Germline V gene lookup returns CDR1 SGHTA and CDR2 FQGTGA. The CDR3 runs 15 residues. With 5 bases removed from V and 3 bases from J, the gap between germline ends came to 16 bases. The CDR3 nucleotides are TGTGCCAGCAGCCCCGAGGGCGGGCCAGACTATGGCTACACCTTC. Its translation is CASSPEGGPDYGYTF.

This clonotype was recorded a few times. The V and J genes are TRBV12-5 and TRBJ2-1; TRBD2 matches at 8 bases. This CDR3 has 18 residues. The germline CDR1 and CDR2 sequences are LGHNT and FRNRAP. With V trimmed by 0 bases and J by 6 bases, 13 bases remained unmatched. The DNA for the CDR3 is TGTGCTAGTGGTTTGGTACCCGTCAAGGCGGGAGGACGCAATGAGCAGTTCTTC. Its protein is CASGLVPVKAGGRNEQFF.

Only a few counts were recorded for this clonotype. V usage is TRBV20-1 and J usage is TRBJ2-3; 8 bases match TRBD1. The V gene's germline CDR1 is DFQATT and CDR2 SNEGSKA (reference sequence). With V trimmed by 0 bases and J by 4 bases, 6 bases remained unmatched. CDR3 length: 15 amino acids. CDR3 in amino acids: CSARDPRQGPDTQYF. CDR3 coding DNA: TGCAGTGCTAGAGATCCACGACAGGGGCCAGATACGCAGTATTTT.

The genes are TRBV3-1 and TRBJ2-7; 11 positions agree with TRBD2. This CDR3 is 15 amino acids long. The V gene's germline CDR1 is LGHDT and CDR2 YNNKEL (reference sequence). The junction had 5 bases not matched to a gene; V was cut back by 5 bases and J by 2 bases. CDR3 DNA sequence: TGTGCCAGCAGCAAACTAGCGGGAGTCGCCTACGAGCAGTACTTC. It specifies CASSKLAGVAYEQYF.

The sample holds a few counts of this clonotype. The V and J genes are TRBV6-6 and TRBJ2-3, with TRBD1 matching 7 bases. The V segment lost 5 bases and the J segment 1 base; nucleotides outside the gene matches: 9. The germline gives CDR1 MNHNY, CDR2 SVGAGI (reference sequence). This CDR3 contains 16 residues. CDR3 DNA: TGTGCCAGCAGTAATAACAGGGGTCGGGGCACAGATACGCAGTATTTT. This sequence encodes CASSNNRGRGTDTQYF.

The J gene is TRBJ2-5, the V gene TRBV12-3 or TRBV12-4; 8 bases line up with TRBD2. This CDR3 contains 14 residues. The V and J ends lost 2 bases and 5 bases, in that order; junction bases with no gene match: 4. The CDR3 coding sequence is TGTGCCAGCAGTTTATTGGGACTAGGGGAGACCCAGTACTTC. It encodes CASSLLGLGETQYF.

This clonotype was counted between two and nine times. V is TRBV6-4 and J is TRBJ2-3; D unresolved. The germline CDR1 and CDR2 sequences are MRHNA and SNTAGT. Deletions cut 4 bases from V and 2 bases from J, with 10 bases between. The CDR3 sequence is 14 residues long. Here the CDR3 DNA reads TGTGCCAGCAGTGTCGACCCTTACACAGATACGCAGTATTTT. This translates into CASSVDPYTDTQYF.

This clonotype was detected a few times. V and J are TRBV12-3 or TRBV12-4 and TRBJ2-7; D call uncertain. The CDR3 spans 12 residues. With 5 bases removed from V and 10 bases from J, the gap between germline ends came to 15 bases. CDR3 residues: CASSPRARIQYF. CDR3 sequence (DNA): TGTGCCAGCAGTCCGCGAGCTCGGATTCAGTACTTC.

The chain recombines TRBV7-2 with TRBJ2-3; tentatively, D is TRBD2 (7 bases). In germline, CDR1 is SGHTA, CDR2 FQGNSA. Trimming pared 4 bases from V and 2 bases from J, leaving 19 bases between. The CDR3 length is 17 residues. The CDR3 nucleotides read TGTGCCAGCAGCTCCCGACGCGGGGGCCGACTCACAGATACGCAGTATTTT. It yields the protein CASSSRRGGRLTDTQYF.

This clonotype showed up many times. This CDR3 is CASRRSYNEQFF. In nucleotides, the CDR3 is TGTGCCAGCAGGAGGTCCTACAATGAGCAGTTCTTC. J is TRBJ2-1 and V is TRBV11-2; D gene uncertain. Trimming took off 6 bases at V and 1 base at J, with 4 bases between the two ends. The CDR3 totals 12 residues. Germline-derived CDR1 and CDR2 are SGHAT and FQNNGV. The full variable domain, with the rest looked up from reference TRBV11-2 and TRBJ2-1, is EAGVAQSPRYKIIEKRQSVAFWCNPISGHATLYWYQQILGQGPKLLIQFQNNGVVDDSQLPKDRFSAERLKGVDSTLKIQPAKLEDSAVYLCASRRSYNEQFFGPGTRLTVL.

This clonotype has a handful of counts. J is TRBJ1-4 and V is TRBV7-2; D uncertain. The CDR3 has 15 residues. Between the trimmed V and J ends, which lost 1 base and 5 bases, there was a span of 11 bases. Per germline, CDR1 SGHTA and CDR2 FQGNSA. CDR3 region: CASSLDPRANEKLFF. Written as DNA, the CDR3 is TGTGCCAGCAGCTTAGATCCCCGGGCGAATGAAAAACTGTTTTTT. Full variable domain (missing parts from reference TRBV7-2 and TRBJ1-4): GAGVSQSPSNKVTEKGKDVELRCDPISGHTALYWYRQSLGQGLEFLIYFQGNSAPDKSGLPSDRFSAERTGGSVSTLTIQRTQQEDSAVYLCASSLDPRANEKLFFGSGTQLSVL.

The J gene is TRBJ2-3, the V gene TRBV12-3 or TRBV12-4; 7 bases fit TRBD2. CDR3 size: 15 residues. Trimming at V came to 7 bases and at J to 8 bases, leaving 15 bases not matched to a gene. CDR3 region: CASTLRGRGRGTQYF. Here the CDR3 DNA reads TGTGCCAGCACCCTCCGGGGGAGGGGAAGGGGTACGCAGTATTTT.

This sequence joins TRBV11-2 and TRBJ2-5; possibly TRBD1 for D (6 bases). V was trimmed by 6 bases and J by 3 bases, leaving 20 bases between them. Germline V gene lookup returns CDR1 SGHAT and CDR2 FQNNGV. The CDR3 is made up of 16 amino acids. In DNA form, the CDR3 reads TGTGCCAGCAGGCGCCGGACAGTCCCCTTCGAAGAGACCCAGTACTTC. Translation gives CASRRRTVPFEETQYF.

This clonotype was seen more than once but under ten times. CDR3 amino acids: CASSPRQASRETQYF. CDR3 DNA sequence: TGCGCCAGCAGCCCCCGACAGGCCAGCAGGGAGACCCAGTACTTC. V is TRBV5-1 and J is TRBJ2-5; D is possibly TRBD1 (6 bases). This CDR3 comprises 15 residues. V dropped 4 bases and J dropped 5 bases, with 18 bases sitting between them. The germline gives CDR1 SGHRS, CDR2 YFSETQ.

This clonotype came up a few times. This chain connects TRBV10-3 to TRBJ2-3; D possibly matches TRBD1 or TRBD2 (5 bases each). The CDR3 covers 14 residues. Germline V gene lookup returns CDR1 ENHRY and CDR2 SYGVKD. V lost 4 bases and J 0 bases, leaving 8 bases between the germline ends. This CDR3 reads CAISAGRSTDTQYF. For the CDR3, the DNA is TGTGCCATCAGTGCGGGACGTAGCACAGATACGCAGTATTTT.

This clonotype occurred a few times. The rearrangement uses TRBV30 and TRBJ2-3; D gene ambiguous. The germline CDR1 and CDR2 sequences are GTSNPN and SVGIG (reference sequence). The CDR3 runs 18 residues. Trimming pared 1 base from V and 1 base from J, leaving 21 bases between. CDR3 residues: CAWSGGSTRYTRTDTQYF. DNA of the CDR3: TGTGCCTGGAGTGGAGGCAGCACGAGGTACACACGCACAGATACGCAGTATTTT.